This entry lists 14 T cell receptor beta chains sequenced from one sample in a study of blood T cell repertoires in COVID-19. Sequenced by immunoSEQ multiplex PCR; TCRdb stores in-frame clones only, minus some. Of 180,000 or so clones detected, 86% appear once; the ten largest clones hold around 9%. What was sequenced was PBMCs or T cells enriched from blood (not recorded which). Receptors were obtained from a woman aged 25 to 39 who had recovered from COVID-19.

The V and J genes are TRBV10-3 and TRBJ1-4; a possible D gene is TRBD1 (5 bases). The CDR3 extends over 17 amino acids. V was cut by 2 bases and J by 1 base, with 14 bases left in between. Germline V CDR1 and CDR2: ENHRY, SYGVKD. DNA of the CDR3: TGTGCCATCAGTGAGGGACCGCAGGGCTTAACTAATGAAAAACTGTTTTTT. The encoded protein is CAISEGPQGLTNEKLFF.

The V gene is TRBV28, the J gene TRBJ1-3, with D hard to call. This CDR3 has 15 residues. Germline V lookup: CDR1 MDHEN, CDR2 SYDVKM. V was trimmed by 3 bases and J by 0 bases, leaving 9 bases between them. The chain's CDR3 is CASSLGTASGNTIYF. The CDR3 coding sequence is TGTGCCAGCAGTTTGGGCACAGCCTCTGGAAACACCATATATTTT. The variable domain in full, completed from reference TRBV28 and TRBJ1-3, reads DVKVTQSSRYLVKRTGEKVFLECVQDMDHENMFWYRQDPGLGLRLIYFSYDVKMKEKGDIPEGYSVSREKKERFSLILESASTNQTSMYLCASSLGTASGNTIYFGEGSWLTVV.

The chain has TRBV3-1 (or the pseudogene TRBV3-2) and TRBJ2-5; 8 bases are shared with TRBD2. The J segment lost 2 bases and the V segment lost 3 bases, leaving 2 bases of the junction unmatched. CDR1 and CDR2 from the germline V gene are LGHDT and YNNKEL (reference sequence). The CDR3 contains 14 residues. The CDR3 DNA follows: TGTGCCAGCAGCCACACTAGCGGACAAGAGACCCAGTACTTC. This encodes CASSHTSGQETQYF.

This clone was detected a few times. The rearrangement links TRBV11-3 to TRBJ2-7; weak D call: TRBD2 (5 bases). Deletions cut 3 bases from V and 3 bases from J, with 18 bases between. The germline V gene encodes CDR1 SGHNT and CDR2 YENEEA. The CDR3 covers 16 residues. The CDR3 DNA is TGTGCCAGCAGCTTCAGGAGGACCTCCTTCCGCTACGAGCAGTACTTC. Amino acids: CASSFRRTSFRYEQYF.

This CDR3 is CASSLKRLYEQYF. The DNA of the CDR3 is TGTGCCAGCAGTTTAAAGAGGCTTTACGAGCAGTACTTC. The chain has TRBV12-3 or TRBV12-4 and TRBJ2-7, with D hard to call. This CDR3 contains 13 residues. Trimming took 2 bases from V and 4 from J, leaving 9 bases between them.

This chain links TRBV28 with TRBJ1-2; TRBD1 might be the D (6 bases). CDR3 length equals 15 residues. The V gene lost 2 bases and the J gene lost 1 base, with 11 bases spanning the gap. Per germline, CDR1 MDHEN and CDR2 SYDVKM. The CDR3 nucleotides are TGTGCCAGCAGTTTAGGGACAACGAATAACTATGGCTACACCTTC. It yields the protein CASSLGTTNNYGYTF.

The chain links TRBV19 to TRBJ2-1, with a tentative D call TRBD2 (6 bases). V lost 3 bases and J lost 3, with 15 bases in between. From germline, CDR1 is LNHDA and CDR2 SQIVND (reference sequence). CDR3 length equals 16 residues. CDR3 DNA sequence: TGTGCCAGTAGTATCTCTGGGGGGATCCTCTACAATGAGCAGTTCTTC. Amino acids: CASSISGGILYNEQFF.

The J gene is TRBJ2-7, the V gene TRBV14; D possibly corresponds to TRBD1 (7 bases). Trimming took 3 bases from V and 0 from J, leaving 21 bases between them. CDR3 length: 18 residues. Germline V lookup: CDR1 SGHDN, CDR2 FVKESK. CDR3 in DNA: TGTGCCAGCAGCCATACTTACGGGGGTAGGGGGCCCTCCTACGAGCAGTACTTC. It codes for CASSHTYGGRGPSYEQYF.

The chain uses TRBV2 and TRBJ2-7; TRBD2 might be the D (6 bases). The CDR3 extends over 12 amino acids. Germline CDR1 reads SNHLY; CDR2 reads FYNNEI. The ends were cut back, 7 bases at V and 4 bases at J, with 11 bases in the middle. Written as DNA, the CDR3 is TGTGCCAGCATCCAGGGAGGATACGAGCAGTACTTC. It translates to CASIQGGYEQYF.

The rearrangement joins TRBV10-3 to TRBJ2-7; the D gene is possibly TRBD1 (5 bases). The CDR3 consists of 14 residues. Germline-derived CDR1 and CDR2 are ENHRY and SYGVKD. The V gene lost 4 bases and the J gene lost 7 bases, with 17 bases spanning the gap. The CDR3 here is CAISVQGSLQEQYF. Written as DNA, the CDR3 is TGTGCCATCAGTGTTCAGGGAAGTCTACAAGAGCAGTACTTC.

The chain links TRBV11-2 to TRBJ1-2; 8 bases map to TRBD1. The germline V gene encodes CDR1 SGHAT and CDR2 FQNNGV. The V segment lost 6 bases and the J segment 4 bases; nucleotides outside the gene matches: 10. CDR3 length: 15 residues. The CDR3 reads CASRERQGPSYGYTF. CDR3 DNA: TGTGCCAGCAGGGAAAGACAGGGGCCCAGCTATGGCTACACCTTC.

V and J are TRBV7-2 and TRBJ2-7; perhaps TRBD1 as D (5 bases). Germline loops: CDR1 SGHTA, CDR2 FQGNSA. The CDR3 runs 16 residues. Trimming shortened V by 2 bases and J by 2 bases, and 16 bases separated the two germline ends. CDR3 sequence reads: CASSLLRGRDPYEQYF. The CDR3 region has the DNA TGTGCCAGCAGCTTATTAAGGGGCAGGGATCCCTACGAGCAGTACTTC.

There are a few counts of this clone. The rearrangement uses TRBV21-1 and TRBJ2-1; the table calls TRBD2, which could not be checked here. TRBV21-1 is a known pseudogene. The CDR3 sequence is 20 residues long. CDR3: CASSKAAYIGLAGVINEQFF. DNA of the CDR3: TGTGCCAGCAGCAAAGCTGCTTATATTGGCCTAGCGGGAGTTATTAATGAGCAGTTCTTC.

The count of this clone is one. Written as DNA, the CDR3 is TGTGCCAGCAGTTCCCACGCGGCCTACGAGCAGTACTTC. As protein: CASSSHAAYEQYF. V gene TRBV27 combines with J gene TRBJ2-7; no clear D gene. Trimming pared 4 bases from V and 2 bases from J, leaving 9 bases between. The CDR3 sequence is 13 residues long. CDR1 and CDR2 (germline): MNHEY, SMNVEV (reference sequence).